The 3 T cell receptor beta chains presented below share a single source sample, sequenced in a study of human T cells and chemical hapten exposure. Unfractionated whole blood yielded the extracted total RNA. Individual cDNA molecules each carried unique molecular identifiers attached by the library. TCRdb called the reads again in MiXCR, with one record for every CDR3 protein. The sample has around 120,000 distinct CDR3 sequences, approximately 9.3% seen once. Source material: whole blood. These receptors all come from a human donor in good health. Some clones in this sample may be carry-over from other donors' samples.

This clonotype was seen only a few times. This rearrangement joins TRBV24-1 to TRBJ2-3; 10 nucleotides match TRBD2. The germline gives CDR1 KGHDR, CDR2 SFDVKD. Unmatched junction bases numbered 0, after V lost 3 bases and J lost 1 base. The CDR3 totals 15 residues. CDR3 bases: TGTGCCACCAGTGATGGGACTAGCGGCACAGATACGCAGTATTTT. Amino acids: CATSDGTSGTDTQYF.

This clonotype was found many times. This CDR3 reads CSGWGATEAFF. The CDR3 DNA reads TGCAGCGGATGGGGGGCCACTGAAGCTTTCTTT. V is TRBV29-1 and J is TRBJ1-1; TRBD1 might be the D (6 bases). Germline loops: CDR1 SQVTM, CDR2 ANQGSEA. Trimming took off 7 bases at V and 4 bases at J, with 10 bases between the two ends. The CDR3 consists of 11 residues.

This clonotype was counted between two and nine times. The V call is TRBV20-1, the J call TRBJ2-7, with 8 nucleotides matching TRBD2. Per the germline V gene, CDR1 is DFQATT and CDR2 is SNEGSKA (reference sequence). V trimming: 3 bases; J trimming: 3 bases; junction bases outside the gene matches: 13. The CDR3 loop spans 16 amino acids. The CDR3 coding sequence is TGCAGTGCTAGCGGGGGGGCATCAATACCTGACTACGAGCAGTACTTC. It encodes CSASGGASIPDYEQYF.